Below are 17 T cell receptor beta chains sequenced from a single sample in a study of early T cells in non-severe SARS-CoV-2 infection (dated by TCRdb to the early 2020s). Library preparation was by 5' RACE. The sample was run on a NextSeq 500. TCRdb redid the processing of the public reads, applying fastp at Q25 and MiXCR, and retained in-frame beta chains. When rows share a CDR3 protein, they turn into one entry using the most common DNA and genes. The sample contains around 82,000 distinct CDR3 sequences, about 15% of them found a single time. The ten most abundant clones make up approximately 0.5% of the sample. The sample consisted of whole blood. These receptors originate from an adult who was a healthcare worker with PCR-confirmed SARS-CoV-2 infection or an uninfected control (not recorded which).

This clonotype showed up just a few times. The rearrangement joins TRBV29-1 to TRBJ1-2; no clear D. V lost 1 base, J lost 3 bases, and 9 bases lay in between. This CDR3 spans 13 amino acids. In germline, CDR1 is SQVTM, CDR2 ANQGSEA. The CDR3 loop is CSVEVVEDYGYTF. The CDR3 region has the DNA TGCAGCGTTGAAGTCGTAGAGGACTATGGCTACACCTTC.

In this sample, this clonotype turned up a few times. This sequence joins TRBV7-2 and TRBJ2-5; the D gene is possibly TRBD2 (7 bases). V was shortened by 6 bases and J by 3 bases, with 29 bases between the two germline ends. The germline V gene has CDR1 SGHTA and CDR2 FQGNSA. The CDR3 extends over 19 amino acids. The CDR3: CASRAPGRLSRGAKETQYF. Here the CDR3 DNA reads TGTGCCAGCAGAGCCCCCGGGCGGTTGTCCCGGGGGGCTAAAGAGACCCAGTACTTC.

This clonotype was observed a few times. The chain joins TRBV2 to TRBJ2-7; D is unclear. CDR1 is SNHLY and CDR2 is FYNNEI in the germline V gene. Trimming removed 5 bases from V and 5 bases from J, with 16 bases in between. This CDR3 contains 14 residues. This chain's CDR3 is CASSRTLDVDEQYV. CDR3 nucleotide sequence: TGTGCCAGCAGTCGGACCCTTGACGTTGACGAGCAGTACGTC.

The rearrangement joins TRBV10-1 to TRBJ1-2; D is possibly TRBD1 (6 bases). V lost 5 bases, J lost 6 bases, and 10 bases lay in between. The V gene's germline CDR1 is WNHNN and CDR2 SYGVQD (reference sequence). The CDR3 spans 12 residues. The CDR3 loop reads CASSKDRDGYTF. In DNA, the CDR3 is TGCGCCAGCAGTAAGGACAGAGATGGCTACACCTTC.

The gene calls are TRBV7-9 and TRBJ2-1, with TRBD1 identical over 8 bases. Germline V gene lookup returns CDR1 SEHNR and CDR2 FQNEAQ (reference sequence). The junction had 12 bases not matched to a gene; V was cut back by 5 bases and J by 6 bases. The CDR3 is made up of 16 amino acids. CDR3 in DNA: TGTGCCAGCAGCCCACGTTTGACAGGGGCCCGCAATGAGCAGTTCTTC. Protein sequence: CASSPRLTGARNEQFF.

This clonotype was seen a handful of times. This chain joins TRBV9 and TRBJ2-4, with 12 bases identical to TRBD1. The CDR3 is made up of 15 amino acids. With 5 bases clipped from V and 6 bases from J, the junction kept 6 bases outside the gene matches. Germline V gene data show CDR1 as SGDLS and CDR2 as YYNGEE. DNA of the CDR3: TGTGCCAGCAGTCCGGGACAGGGGGCTGGAAACATTCAGTACTTC. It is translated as CASSPGQGAGNIQYF.

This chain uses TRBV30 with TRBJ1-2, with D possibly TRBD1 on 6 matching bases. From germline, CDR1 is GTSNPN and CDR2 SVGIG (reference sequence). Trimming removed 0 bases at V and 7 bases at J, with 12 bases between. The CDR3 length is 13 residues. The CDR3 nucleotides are TGTGCCTGGAGTGTACTGGGGGCGGGTGGCTACACCTTC. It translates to CAWSVLGAGGYTF.

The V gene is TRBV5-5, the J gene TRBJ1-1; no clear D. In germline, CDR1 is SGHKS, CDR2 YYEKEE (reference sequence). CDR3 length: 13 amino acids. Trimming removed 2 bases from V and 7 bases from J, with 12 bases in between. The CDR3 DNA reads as TGTGCCAGCAGCTTCTTGACCGAGAGTGAAGCTTTCTTT. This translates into CASSFLTESEAFF.

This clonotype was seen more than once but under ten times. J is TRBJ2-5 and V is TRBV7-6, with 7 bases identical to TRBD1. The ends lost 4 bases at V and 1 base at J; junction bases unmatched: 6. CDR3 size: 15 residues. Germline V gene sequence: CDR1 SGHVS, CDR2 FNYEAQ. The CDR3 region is CASSSLTGSQETQYF. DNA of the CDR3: TGTGCCAGCAGCTCACTGACAGGGTCCCAAGAGACCCAGTACTTC.

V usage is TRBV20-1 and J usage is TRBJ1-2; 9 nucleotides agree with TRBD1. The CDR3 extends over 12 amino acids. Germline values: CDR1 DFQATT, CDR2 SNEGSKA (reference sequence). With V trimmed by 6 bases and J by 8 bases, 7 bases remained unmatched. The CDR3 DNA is TGCAGTGCCACGGGACAGGGTAACGGCTACACCTTC. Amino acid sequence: CSATGQGNGYTF.

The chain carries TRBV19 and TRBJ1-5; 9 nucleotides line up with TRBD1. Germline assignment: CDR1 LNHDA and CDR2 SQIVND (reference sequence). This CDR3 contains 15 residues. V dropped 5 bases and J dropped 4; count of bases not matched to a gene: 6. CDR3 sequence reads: CASSQQGASNQPQHF. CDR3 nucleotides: TGTGCCAGTAGTCAACAGGGGGCGAGTAATCAGCCCCAGCATTTT. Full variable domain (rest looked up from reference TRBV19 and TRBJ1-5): DGGITQSPKYLFRKEGQNVTLSCEQNLNHDAMYWYRQDPGQGLRLIYYSQIVNDFQKGDIAEGYSVSREKKESFPLTVTSAQKNPTAFYLCASSQQGASNQPQHFGDGTRLSIL.

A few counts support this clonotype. CDR3 region: CASSLGYRETQYF. DNA for the CDR3: TGTGCCAGCAGCTTAGGCTATAGAGAGACCCAGTACTTC. The chain links TRBV7-6 to TRBJ2-5; D not certain. The ends were cut back, 1 base at V and 4 bases at J, with 7 bases in the middle. Per the germline V gene, CDR1 is SGHVS and CDR2 is FNYEAQ. CDR3 size: 13 residues. The whole variable domain, filled in from reference TRBV7-6 and TRBJ2-5, reads GAGVSQSPRYKVTKRGQDVALRCDPISGHVSLYWYRQALGQGPEFLTYFNYEAQQDKSGLPNDRFSAERPEGSISTLTIQRTEQRDSAMYRCASSLGYRETQYFGPGTRLLVL.

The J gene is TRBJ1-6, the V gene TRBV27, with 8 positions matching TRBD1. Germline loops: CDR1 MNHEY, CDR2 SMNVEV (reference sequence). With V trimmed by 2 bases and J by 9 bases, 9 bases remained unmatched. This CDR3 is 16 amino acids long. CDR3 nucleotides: TGTGCCAGCAGTTTAACAGGGGGTATAACGGCTTCACCCCTCCACTTT. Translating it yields CASSLTGGITASPLHF.

Here the CDR3 reads CAWSGTGRLSYNEQFF. The CDR3 DNA is TGTGCCTGGAGCGGGACCGGGAGATTATCCTACAATGAGCAGTTCTTC. The gene calls are TRBV30 and TRBJ2-1; maybe TRBD2 (6 bases). The CDR3 consists of 16 residues. CDR1 and CDR2 from the germline V gene are GTSNPN and SVGIG (reference sequence). V was clipped by 3 bases and J by 1 base, with 16 bases between them.

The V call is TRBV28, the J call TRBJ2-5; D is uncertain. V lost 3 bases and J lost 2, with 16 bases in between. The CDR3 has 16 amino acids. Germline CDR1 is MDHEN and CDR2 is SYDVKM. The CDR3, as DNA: TGTGCCAGCAGTTTCCGACCCAGGAGAAATCAAGAGACCCAGTACTTC. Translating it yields CASSFRPRRNQETQYF.

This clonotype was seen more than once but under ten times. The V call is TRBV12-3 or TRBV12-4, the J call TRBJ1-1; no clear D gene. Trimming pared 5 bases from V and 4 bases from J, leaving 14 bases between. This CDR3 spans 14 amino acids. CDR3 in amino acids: CASSALSVGTEAFF. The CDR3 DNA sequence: TGTGCCAGCAGTGCTTTAAGTGTCGGCACTGAAGCTTTCTTT.

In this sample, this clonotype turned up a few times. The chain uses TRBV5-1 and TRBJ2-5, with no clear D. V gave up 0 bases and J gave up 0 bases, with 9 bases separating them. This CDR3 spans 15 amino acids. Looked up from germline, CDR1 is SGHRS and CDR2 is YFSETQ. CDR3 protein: CASSLDSVDQETQYF. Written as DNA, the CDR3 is TGCGCCAGCAGCTTGGATTCTGTGGACCAAGAGACCCAGTACTTC. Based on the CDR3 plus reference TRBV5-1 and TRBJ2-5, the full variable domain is KAGVTQTPRYLIKTRGQQVTLSCSPISGHRSVSWYQQTPGQGLQFLFEYFSETQRNKGNFPGRFSGRQFSNSRSEMNVSTLELGDSALYLCASSLDSVDQETQYFGPGTRLLVL.